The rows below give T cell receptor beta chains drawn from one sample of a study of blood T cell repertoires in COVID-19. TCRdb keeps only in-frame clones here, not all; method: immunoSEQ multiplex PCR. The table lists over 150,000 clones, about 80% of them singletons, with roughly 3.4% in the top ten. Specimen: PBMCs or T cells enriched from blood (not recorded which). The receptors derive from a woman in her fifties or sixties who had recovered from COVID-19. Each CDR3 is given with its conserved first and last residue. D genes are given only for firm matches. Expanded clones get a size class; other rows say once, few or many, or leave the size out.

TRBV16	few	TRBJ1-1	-	CASSPIRQAQNTEAFF	TGTGCCAGCAGCCCTATCCGGCAGGCCCAAAACACTGAAGCTTTCTTT
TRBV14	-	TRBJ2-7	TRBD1	CASSPGQGIVYEQYF	TGTGCCAGCAGCCCGGGACAGGGAATAGTCTACGAGCAGTACTTC
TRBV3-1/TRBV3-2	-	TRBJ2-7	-	CASSQGAGPPSYEQYF	TGTGCCAGCAGCCAAGGGGCGGGGCCCCCTTCCTACGAGCAGTACTTC
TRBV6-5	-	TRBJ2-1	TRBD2	CASMDQGLVGNEQFF	TGTGCCAGCATGGACCAGGGACTAGTAGGGAATGAGCAGTTCTTC
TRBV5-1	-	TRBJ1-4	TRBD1	CASSYRGANEKLFF	TGCGCCAGCAGCTACAGGGGAGCTAATGAAAAACTGTTTTTT
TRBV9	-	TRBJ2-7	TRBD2	CASSLAGEGEQYF	TGTGCCAGCAGCTTAGCGGGGGAAGGCGAGCAGTACTTC
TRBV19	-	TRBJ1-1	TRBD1	CASSIRGQRNTEAFF	TGTGCCAGTAGTATTAGGGGGCAGAGGAACACTGAAGCTTTCTTT
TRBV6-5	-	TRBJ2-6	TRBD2	CASTGGRGANVLTF	TGTGCCAGCACGGGGGGGCGTGGGGCCAACGTCCTGACTTTC
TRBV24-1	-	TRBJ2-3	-	CATSDSAPNTDTQYF	TGTGCCACCAGTGATTCCGCGCCGAACACAGATACGCAGTATTTT
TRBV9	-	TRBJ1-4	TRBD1	CASSATGANEKLFF	TGTGCCAGCAGCGCGACAGGGGCTAATGAAAAACTGTTTTTT
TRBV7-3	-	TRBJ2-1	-	CASSLSAGNEQFF	TGTGCCAGCAGCTTAAGCGCGGGGAATGAGCAGTTCTTC
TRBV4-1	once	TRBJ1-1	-	CASSQEGLGRRGHTEAFF	TGCGCCAGCAGCCAAGAGGGCCTCGGACGAAGGGGCCACACTGAAGCTTTCTTT
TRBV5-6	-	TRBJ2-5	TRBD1	CASTGTGRLETQYF	TGTGCCAGCACCGGGACAGGGAGGTTGGAGACCCAGTACTTC
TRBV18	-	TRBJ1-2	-	CASAPGVSSFYGYTF	TGTGCCAGCGCCCCGGGGGTCAGTAGCTTCTATGGCTACACCTTC
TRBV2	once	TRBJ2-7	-	CASSPQGTSYEQYF	TGTGCCAGCAGTCCACAGGGAACCTCCTACGAGCAGTACTTC
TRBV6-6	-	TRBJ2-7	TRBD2	CASRPGLAGDYEQYF	TGTGCCAGCAGACCCGGACTAGCGGGGGACTACGAGCAGTACTTC
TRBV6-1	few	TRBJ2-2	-	CASSDLRGAGELFF	TGTGCCAGCAGTGACCTCAGGGGCGCCGGGGAGCTGTTTTTT
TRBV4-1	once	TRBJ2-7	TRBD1	CASSQLTGTGMAYEQYF	TGCGCCAGCAGCCAACTCACCGGGACAGGGATGGCCTACGAGCAGTACTTC
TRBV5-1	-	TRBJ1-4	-	CASSLGEREKLFF	TGCGCCAGCAGCCTAGGGGAACGAGAAAAACTGTTTTTT
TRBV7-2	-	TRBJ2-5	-	CASSLVARGAETQYF	TGTGCCAGCAGCTTAGTGGCCAGGGGAGCAGAGACCCAGTACTTC